Listed here are 14 T cell receptor beta chains from one sample, sequenced in a study of cytomegalovirus exposure and HLA in healthy donors. PCR employed 60 Vbeta and 13 Jbeta primers. Measured with immunoSEQ multiplex PCR; TCRdb has only the in-frame clones, and not every one. Of 200,000 to 250,000 clones listed, around 80% are singletons. Sequencing used PBMCs. The receptors come from a woman aged 60-75 years in good health and CMV-seropositive.

The V and J genes are TRBV6-1 and TRBJ1-3; D is possibly TRBD1 (5 bases). Germline V gene lookup returns CDR1 MNHNS and CDR2 SASEGT. Trimming took 3 bases from V and 7 from J, leaving 10 bases between them. This CDR3 spans 13 amino acids. CDR3 in DNA: TGTGCCAGCAGTGACAGGGTGATGAACACCATATATTTT. Its translation is CASSDRVMNTIYF.

The chain joins TRBV6-6 to TRBJ2-7; possible D gene TRBD1, 5 bases. Germline CDR1 and CDR2: MNHNY and SVGAGI (reference sequence). The germline V and J ends were trimmed by 3 bases and 6 bases, with 12 bases remaining between them. The CDR3 covers 13 residues. For the CDR3, the DNA is TGTGCCAGCAGTTATTCCGACAGCCCCGAGCAGTACTTC. The encoded protein is CASSYSDSPEQYF.

This chain uses TRBV7-3 with TRBJ2-2, with 12 bases lining up with TRBD2. This CDR3 is 18 amino acids long. J gave up 4 bases and V 5 bases, and 11 bases lay outside the gene matches. The germline V gene has CDR1 SGHTA and CDR2 FQGTGA. CDR3 in DNA: TGTGCCAGCAGCCAAAAGGGGCTAGCGGGGGGGAGCACCGGGGAGCTGTTTTTT. It translates to CASSQKGLAGGSTGELFF.

This chain links TRBV18 with TRBJ2-1, with 9 bases that match TRBD2. Germline values: CDR1 KGHSH, CDR2 LQKENI. V lost 0 bases and J lost 2; bases outside the gene matches: 2. This CDR3 spans 16 amino acids. In nucleotides, the CDR3 is TGTGCCAGCTCACCACCGGGCGGGGGGGCCTACAATGAGCAGTTCTTC. It specifies CASSPPGGGAYNEQFF.

This clone was recorded once. The rearrangement uses TRBV5-1 and TRBJ2-1, with 11 positions matching TRBD1. J lost 0 bases, V lost 2 bases, and 4 bases had no gene match. Germline CDR1 and CDR2: SGHRS and YFSETQ. This CDR3 contains 17 residues. The DNA for the CDR3 is TGCGCCAGCAGCTTTCGGACAGGGGGCGCCTCCTACAATGAGCAGTTCTTC. Translation: CASSFRTGGASYNEQFF.

This clone was picked up one time. The rearrangement uses TRBV5-1 and TRBJ1-2; a weak D match, TRBD1 (6 bases). V lost 4 bases to trimming and J lost 0 bases, with 10 bases between them. The germline V gene encodes CDR1 SGHRS and CDR2 YFSETQ. The CDR3 runs to 14 residues. CDR3 bases: TGCGCCAGCAGCCGGACAGACTCTAACTATGGCTACACCTTC. Translated: CASSRTDSNYGYTF.

The chain uses TRBV30 and TRBJ1-1; D is ambiguous. Trimming took off 2 bases at V and 5 bases at J, with 12 bases between the two ends. The CDR3 spans 13 residues. CDR1 and CDR2 from the germline V gene are GTSNPN and SVGIG (reference sequence). CDR3 nucleotides: TGTGCCTGGAGTCCCACTGGTGAAACTGAAGCTTTCTTT. This gives the protein CAWSPTGETEAFF.

The rearrangement links TRBV5-4 to TRBJ1-1; possibly TRBD1 for D (6 bases). V lost 5 bases, J lost 6 bases, and 14 bases lay in between. The CDR3 runs to 13 residues. CDR1 and CDR2 (germline): SGHNT, YYREEE (reference sequence). In nucleotides, the CDR3 is TGTGCCAGCAGACAGGGAAGCGGACCTGAAGCTTTCTTT. Translated: CASRQGSGPEAFF.

V and J are TRBV30 and TRBJ2-7, with unresolved D. Germline V gene lookup returns CDR1 GTSNPN and CDR2 SVGIG (reference sequence). V lost 0 bases and J 3 bases, leaving 6 bases between the germline ends. The CDR3 is made up of 12 amino acids. Here the CDR3 DNA reads TGTGCCTGGAGTGTTAATAGCTACGAGCAGTACTTC. It specifies CAWSVNSYEQYF.

This clone was observed a handful of times. Other DNA variants within this sample encode the same CDR3. The chain couples TRBV5-4 to TRBJ1-4, with 7 nucleotides matching TRBD1. The CDR3 consists of 14 residues. V shed 0 bases, J shed 7 bases, and the junction held 3 bases outside the gene matches. CDR1 SGHNT and CDR2 YYREEE come from the germline V gene (reference sequence). The CDR3 sequence is CASSLGQGGEKLFF. Written as DNA, the CDR3 is TGTGCCAGCAGCTTGGGACAGGGAGGTGAAAAACTGTTTTTT.

The rearrangement uses TRBV5-1 and TRBJ1-3; TRBD1 matches at 7 bases. From germline, CDR1 is SGHRS and CDR2 YFSETQ. V lost 1 base and J lost 3; bases outside the gene matches: 4. The CDR3 consists of 15 residues. The CDR3, as DNA: TGCGCCAGCAGCTTGTCCGGACAGGATGGAAACACCATATATTTT. Its translation is CASSLSGQDGNTIYF. The entire variable domain, with the rest obtained from reference TRBV5-1 and TRBJ1-3, is as follows: KAGVTQTPRYLIKTRGQQVTLSCSPISGHRSVSWYQQTPGQGLQFLFEYFSETQRNKGNFPGRFSGRQFSNSRSEMNVSTLELGDSALYLCASSLSGQDGNTIYFGEGSWLTVV.

The chain combines TRBV29-1 with TRBJ1-1; weak D call: TRBD1 (5 bases). The CDR3 runs 13 residues. V shed 7 bases and J shed 3 bases, with 15 bases lying between them. Germline CDR1 is SQVTM and CDR2 is ANQGSEA. CDR3 DNA: TGCAGCGGCAGAAGGGGCGATTACACTGAAGCTTTCTTT. Protein product: CSGRRGDYTEAFF.

CDR3: CASSVGGSRYNEQFF. The CDR3 coding sequence is TGTGCCAGCAGCGTAGGCGGAAGTCGATACAATGAGCAGTTCTTC. The chain joins TRBV9 to TRBJ2-1; D is uncertain. V gave up 0 bases and J gave up 4 bases, with 11 bases separating them. Looked up from germline, CDR1 is SGDLS and CDR2 is YYNGEE. This CDR3 region has 15 residues.

This clone has a handful of counts. The J gene is TRBJ1-5, the V gene TRBV28; TRBD1 matches at 10 bases. CDR1 MDHEN and CDR2 SYDVKM come from the germline V gene. The V and J ends lost 6 bases and 7 bases, in that order; junction bases with no gene match: 6. This CDR3 region has 14 residues. The CDR3 spells CASSLGQGGQPQHF. CDR3 coding DNA: TGTGCCAGCAGCCTCGGACAGGGGGGACAGCCCCAGCATTTT.